The entry below gives a single T cell receptor beta chain sequence along with its context. Its antigen is unknown. The sample comes from a study of T cells after yellow fever vaccination. General study results and limits: Reappearance after the booster was observed for most primary-vaccination clones (about 96% CD4, approximately 90% CD8).

The CDR3 has 16 residues. V shed 4 bases, J shed 6 bases, and the junction held 12 bases outside the gene matches. Looked up from germline, CDR1 is DFQATT and CDR2 is SNEGSKA (reference sequence). Universal primer sites and UMIs were introduced during 5'RACE template-switching synthesis of TCR cDNA. From the 5' RACE reads, TCRdb called clonotypes with MiXCR, one entry per CDR3 protein. The sample has nearly 550,000 distinct CDR3 sequences, roughly 21% seen once; the top ten hold roughly an eighth. The chain uses TRBV20-1 and TRBJ2-4; the match to TRBD2 covers 10 bases. This clonotype was sampled from a young man who received the YFV17D yellow fever vaccine. The sample in question was PBMCs, obtained 15 days after the yellow fever booster vaccination. The CDR3 protein is CSANPSGRRFGNIQYF. As DNA, the CDR3 is TGCAGTGCTAACCCTAGCGGGAGACGGTTTGGAAACATTCAGTACTTC.